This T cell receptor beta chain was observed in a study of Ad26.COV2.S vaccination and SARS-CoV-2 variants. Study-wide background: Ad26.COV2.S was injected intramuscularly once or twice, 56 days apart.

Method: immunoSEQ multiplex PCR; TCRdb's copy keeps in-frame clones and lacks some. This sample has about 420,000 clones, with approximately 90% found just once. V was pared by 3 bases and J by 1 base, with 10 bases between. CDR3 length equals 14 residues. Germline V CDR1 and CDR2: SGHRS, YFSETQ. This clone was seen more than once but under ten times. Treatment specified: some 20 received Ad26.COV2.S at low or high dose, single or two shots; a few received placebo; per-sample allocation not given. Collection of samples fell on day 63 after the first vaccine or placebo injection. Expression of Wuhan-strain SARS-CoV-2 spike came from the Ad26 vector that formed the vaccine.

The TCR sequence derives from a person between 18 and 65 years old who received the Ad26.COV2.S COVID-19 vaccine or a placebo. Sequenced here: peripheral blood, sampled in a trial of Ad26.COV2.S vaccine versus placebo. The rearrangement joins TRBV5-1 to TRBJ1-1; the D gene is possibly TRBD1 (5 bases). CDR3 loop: CASSSRVSNTEAFF. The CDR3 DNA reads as TGCGCCAGCAGCTCCAGGGTTTCGAACACTGAAGCTTTCTTT.